These 4 T cell receptor beta chains were all obtained from the same sample, sequenced in a study of T cells after yellow fever vaccination. TCRdb reprocessed the 5' RACE reads via MiXCR and lists one record per CDR3 protein. Of about 330,000 distinct CDR3 sequences listed, roughly 7.5% are singletons. This specimen consisted of PBMCs, obtained approximately 47 days after the first yellow fever vaccination. These receptors all stem from a man younger than 35 who received the YFV17D yellow fever vaccine.

The V call is TRBV19, the J call TRBJ2-3, with TRBD1 matching over 8 bases. This CDR3 has 18 residues. V gave up 5 bases and J gave up 5 bases; unmatched junction bases: 18. The germline V gene has CDR1 LNHDA and CDR2 SQIVND (reference sequence). The CDR3 protein is CASSPSRAATGGRDTQYF. The DNA for the CDR3 is TGTGCCAGTAGTCCTTCCCGGGCGGCAACAGGGGGAAGAGATACGCAGTATTTT.

CDR3 coding DNA: TGCGCCAGCAGCGCCGTCGGGACCGACAACACTGAAGCTTTCTTT. This codes for CASSAVGTDNTEAFF. The V call is TRBV5-1, the J call TRBJ1-1; perhaps TRBD1 as D (5 bases). With 4 bases removed from V and 2 bases from J, the gap between germline ends came to 15 bases. The germline gives CDR1 SGHRS, CDR2 YFSETQ. This CDR3 contains 15 residues.

Regarding this clonotype: A much bigger clone sits one base away, suggesting this may be a read error. The genes are TRBV5-1 and TRBJ1-4, with D possibly being TRBD1 (5 bases). This CDR3 is built from 16 residues. CDR1 is SGHRS, CDR2 YFSETQ, per germline. In nucleotides, the CDR3 is TGCGCCAGCAGCGAGCTTGGCTTGGGGGATAATGAAGAACTGTTTTTT. Amino acids: CASSELGLGDNEELFF.

This clonotype appeared a few times. The chain is built from TRBV9 and TRBJ2-7; D gene ambiguous. V was pared by 2 bases and J by 7 bases, with 13 bases between. Germline V gene data show CDR1 as SGDLS and CDR2 as YYNGEE. The CDR3 extends over 13 amino acids. CDR3 nucleotides: TGTGCCAGCAGCGTTACCCCGGGTGGAGAGCAGTACTTC. This codes for CASSVTPGGEQYF.